This T cell receptor beta chain appears in the sequencing data of a study of CD8+ T cells in alopecia areata. On the study more broadly: In an open-label trial, patients got 5 to 10 mg tofacitinib twice daily. The authors scored treated patients' severity by affected scalp percentage. General study findings and limits: Throughout tofacitinib, many expanded lesional clones continued to persist in scalp and blood. Relative to mice, TCR sharing across patients was less clear, a difference possibly HLA-related.

As to this clone: Its antigen is not identified.

As for treatment: oral pan-JAK inhibitor, 5-10 mg twice daily. Trimming removed 7 bases at V and 3 bases at J, with 13 bases between. CDR3 length: 13 residues. Germline V gene lookup returns CDR1 GTSNPN and CDR2 SVGIG (reference sequence). Reverse transcribed after extraction, RNA yielded cDNA as the sequencing template. TCRdb's copy holds only in-frame clones and misses some; the assay was immunoSEQ multiplex PCR. Among some 200,000 clones, 50% to 60% were seen once, and the ten largest hold around 3%. The starting material was CD4+ T cells sorted from blood, obtained at week 4, from a patient treated with tofacitinib. This chain connects TRBV30 to TRBJ1-5, with a tentative D call TRBD1 (5 bases). The TCR sequence derives from a human donor with alopecia areata. The CDR3 reads CASSGRVNQPQHF. CDR3 DNA: TGTGCCTCCTCGGGCAGGGTCAATCAGCCCCAGCATTTT.